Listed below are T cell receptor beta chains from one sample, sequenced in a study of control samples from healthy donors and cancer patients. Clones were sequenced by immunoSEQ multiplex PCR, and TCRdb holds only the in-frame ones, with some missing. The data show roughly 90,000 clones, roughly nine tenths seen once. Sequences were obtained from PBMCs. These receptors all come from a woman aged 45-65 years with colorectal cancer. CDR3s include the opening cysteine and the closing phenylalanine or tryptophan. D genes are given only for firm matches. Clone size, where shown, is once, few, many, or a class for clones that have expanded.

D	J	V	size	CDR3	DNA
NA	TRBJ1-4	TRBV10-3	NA	CAISESDEKLFF	TGTGCCATCAGTGAGTCCGACGAAAAACTGTTTTTT
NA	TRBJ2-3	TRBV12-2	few	CASSWTGTSGGGSTDTQYF	TGTGCAAGTTCCTGGACCGGGACTAGCGGGGGGGGGAGCACAGATACGCAGTATTTT
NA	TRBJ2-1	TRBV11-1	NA	CASSLGQGSYNEQFF	TGTGCCAGCAGCTTAGGCCAGGGCTCCTACAATGAGCAGTTCTTC
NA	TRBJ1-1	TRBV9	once	CASSVEGGSTEAFF	TGTGCCAGCAGCGTAGAGGGAGGGAGCACTGAAGCTTTCTTT
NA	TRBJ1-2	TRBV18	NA	CASSPDSNYGYTF	TGTGCCAGCTCACCCGACAGTAACTATGGCTACACCTTC
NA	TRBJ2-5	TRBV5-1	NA	CASSLWTVQETQYF	TGCGCCAGCAGCCTTTGGACGGTCCAAGAGACCCAGTACTTC
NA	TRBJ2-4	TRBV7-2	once	CASSSPGELAKNIQYF	TGTGCCAGCAGCTCGCCAGGAGAGCTAGCCAAAAACATTCAGTACTTC
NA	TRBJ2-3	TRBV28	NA	CASSSNPGYTDTQYF	TGTGCCAGCAGCTCAAATCCCGGGTACACAGATACGCAGTATTTT
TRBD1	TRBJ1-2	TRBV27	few	CASKLTGEGGYTF	TGTGCCAGCAAGTTGACAGGGGAAGGAGGCTACACCTTC
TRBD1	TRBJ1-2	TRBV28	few	CASSLLGLRTGVGYGYTF	TGTGCCAGCAGTTTATTAGGGTTGAGGACAGGGGTTGGCTATGGCTACACCTTC
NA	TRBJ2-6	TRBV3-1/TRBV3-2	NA	CASSPDFSGANVLTF	TGTGCCAGCAGCCCGGATTTCTCTGGGGCCAACGTCCTGACTTTC
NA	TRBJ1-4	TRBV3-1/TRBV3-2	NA	CASSQKGSEKLFF	TGTGCCAGCAGCCAGAAGGGGAGCGAAAAACTGTTTTTT
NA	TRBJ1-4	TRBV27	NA	CASGRATNEKLFF	TGTGCCAGCGGCCGGGCGACTAATGAAAAACTGTTTTTT
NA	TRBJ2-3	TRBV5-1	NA	CASSLPPPVGALSDTQYF	TGCGCCAGCAGCTTGCCCCCTCCGGTGGGGGCTCTTTCAGATACGCAGTATTTT
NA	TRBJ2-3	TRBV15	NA	CATSRGGGTQYF	TGTGCCACCAGCAGGGGGGGCGGGACGCAGTATTTT
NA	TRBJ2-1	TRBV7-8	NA	CASSLRLSSYNEQFF	TGTGCCAGCAGCTTAAGACTGAGCTCCTACAATGAGCAGTTCTTC
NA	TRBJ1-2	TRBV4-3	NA	CASSQESAGVIYGYTF	TGCGCCAGCAGCCAGGAGTCGGCAGGTGTAATCTATGGCTACACCTTC
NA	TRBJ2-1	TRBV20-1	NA	CSASTRSEQFF	TGCAGTGCTAGCACGCGAAGTGAGCAGTTCTTC
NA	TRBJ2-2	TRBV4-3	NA	CASSQRLQLLYGGELFF	TGCGCCAGCAGCCAACGTTTGCAGCTACTATACGGCGGGGAGCTGTTTTTT
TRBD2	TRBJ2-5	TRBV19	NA	CASSVSGGNQETQYF	TGTGCCAGTAGTGTCAGCGGGGGAAACCAAGAGACCCAGTACTTC
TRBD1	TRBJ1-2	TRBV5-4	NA	CASSPGQGTGNYGYTF	TGTGCCAGCAGCCCCGGACAGGGGACCGGCAACTATGGCTACACCTTC
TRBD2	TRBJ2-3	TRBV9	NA	CASSAGLAGGRGPQYF	TGTGCCAGCAGCGCAGGACTAGCGGGGGGGCGTGGCCCGCAGTATTTT
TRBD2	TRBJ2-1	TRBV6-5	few	CASSSGGLNYNEQFF	TGTGCCAGCAGTTCCGGGGGACTAAACTACAATGAGCAGTTCTTC
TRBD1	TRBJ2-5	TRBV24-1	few	CATSDSPDRQETQYF	TGTGCCACCAGTGATTCCCCGGACAGGCAAGAGACCCAGTACTTC
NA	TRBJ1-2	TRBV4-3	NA	CASSQVGTYGYTF	TGCGCCAGCAGCCAAGTGGGGACTTATGGCTACACCTTC
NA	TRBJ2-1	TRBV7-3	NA	CASSLLQGNEQFF	TGTGCCAGCAGCTTATTACAGGGCAATGAGCAGTTCTTC
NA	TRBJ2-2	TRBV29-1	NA	CSASRGDTNTGELFF	TGCAGCGCATCGAGAGGGGATACGAACACCGGGGAGCTGTTTTTT
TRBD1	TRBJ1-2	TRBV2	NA	CASSGPGQGAVSGYTF	TGTGCCAGCAGTGGACCCGGACAGGGGGCGGTTAGTGGCTACACCTTC
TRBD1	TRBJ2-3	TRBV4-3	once	CASSQPRRQGTDTQYF	TGCGCCAGCAGCCAACCTAGGAGACAGGGGACAGATACGCAGTATTTT
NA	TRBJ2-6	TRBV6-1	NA	CASSDPGGANVLTF	TGTGCCAGCAGTGATCCTGGTGGGGCCAACGTCCTGACTTTC
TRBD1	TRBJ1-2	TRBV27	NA	CASSPNPGQGALGYTF	TGTGCCAGCAGTCCAAATCCGGGACAGGGGGCGCTTGGCTACACCTTC
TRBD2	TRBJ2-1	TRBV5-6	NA	CASSPPPAGAYNEQFF	TGTGCCAGCAGCCCTCCCCCAGCGGGGGCTTACAATGAGCAGTTCTTC
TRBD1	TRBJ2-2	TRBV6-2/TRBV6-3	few	CASSYSDRVAGELFF	TGTGCCAGCAGTTACAGTGACAGGGTTGCCGGGGAGCTGTTTTTT
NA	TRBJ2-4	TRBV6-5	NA	CASSYRGLAKNIQYF	TGTGCCAGCAGTTACAGGGGACTAGCCAAAAACATTCAGTACTTC
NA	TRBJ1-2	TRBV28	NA	CASIPGWRETYGYTF	TGTGCCAGCATTCCAGGGTGGCGGGAGACCTATGGCTACACCTTC
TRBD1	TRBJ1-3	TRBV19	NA	CASSRRIWDRPTSGNTIYF	TGTGCCAGTAGTCGGAGAATTTGGGACAGACCAACCTCTGGAAACACCATATATTTT
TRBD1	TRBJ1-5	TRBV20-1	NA	CSACEGAVDQPQHF	TGCAGTGCTTGTGAGGGGGCGGTTGATCAGCCCCAGCATTTT
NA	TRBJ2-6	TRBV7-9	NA	CASTPGVSGANVLTF	TGTGCCAGCACCCCGGGGGTGTCTGGGGCCAACGTCCTGACTTTC
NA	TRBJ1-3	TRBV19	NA	CASSIALRTTGNTIYF	TGTGCCAGTAGTATAGCCCTTCGGACAACTGGAAACACCATATATTTT
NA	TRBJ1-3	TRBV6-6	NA	CASSYEGALSNTIYF	TGTGCCAGCAGTTACGAGGGCGCCCTAAGTAACACCATATATTTT
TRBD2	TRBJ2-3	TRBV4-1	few	CASSLTSGGGDTQYF	TGCGCCAGCAGCCTGACTAGCGGGGGAGGGGATACGCAGTATTTT
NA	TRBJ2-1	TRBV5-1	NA	CASSLGGVASYNEQFF	TGCGCCAGCAGCTTGGGAGGGGTGGCCTCCTACAATGAGCAGTTCTTC
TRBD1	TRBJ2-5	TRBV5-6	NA	CASSLAGTGRRGETQYF	TGTGCCAGCAGCTTGGCCGGGACAGGGAGAAGGGGAGAGACCCAGTACTTC
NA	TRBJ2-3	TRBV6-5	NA	CATEGASGTDTQYF	TGTGCCACGGAGGGGGCCTCGGGCACAGATACGCAGTATTTT
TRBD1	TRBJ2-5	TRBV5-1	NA	CASAEGQPQETQYF	TGCGCCAGCGCCGAGGGACAGCCCCAAGAGACCCAGTACTTC
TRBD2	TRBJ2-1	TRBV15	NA	CATSRSAGRDNEQFF	TGTGCCACCAGCAGATCGGCAGGGAGGGACAATGAGCAGTTCTTC
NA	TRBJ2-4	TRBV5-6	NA	CASSHKSRNIQYF	TGTGCCAGCAGCCATAAATCAAGAAACATTCAGTACTTC
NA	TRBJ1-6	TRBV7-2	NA	CASSVGFRTGSYNSPLHF	TGTGCCAGCAGCGTGGGATTTAGGACGGGCTCCTATAATTCACCCCTCCACTTT
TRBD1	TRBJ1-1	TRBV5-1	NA	CASSKTGAGWNTEAFF	TGCGCCAGCAGCAAGACAGGGGCGGGTTGGAACACTGAAGCTTTCTTT
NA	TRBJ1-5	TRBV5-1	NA	CASSADSNQPQHF	TGCGCCAGCAGCGCGGACAGTAATCAGCCCCAGCATTTT
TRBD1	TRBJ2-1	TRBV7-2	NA	CASRLGQRYNEQFF	TGTGCCAGCAGGCTGGGACAGCGATACAATGAGCAGTTCTTC
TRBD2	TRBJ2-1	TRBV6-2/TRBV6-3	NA	CASSAPGGSYNEQFF	TGTGCCAGCAGCGCACCGGGGGGATCCTACAATGAGCAGTTCTTC
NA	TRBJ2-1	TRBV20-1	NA	CSARAYDEQFF	TGCAGTGCTAGAGCCTACGATGAGCAGTTCTTC
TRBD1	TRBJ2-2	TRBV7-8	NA	CASSLGTGVTGELFF	TGTGCCAGCAGCTTAGGGACAGGGGTCACCGGGGAGCTGTTTTTT
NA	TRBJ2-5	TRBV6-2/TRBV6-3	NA	CASSPADETQYF	TGTGCCAGCAGTCCGGCGGATGAGACCCAGTACTTC
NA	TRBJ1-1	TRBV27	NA	CASSSGDTEAFF	TGTGCCAGCAGTTCCGGGGACACTGAAGCTTTCTTT
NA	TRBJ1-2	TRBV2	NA	CASSVEPRDGAF	TGTGCCAGCAGTGTTGAGCCCCGGGATGGAGCCTTC
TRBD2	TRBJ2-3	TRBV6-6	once	CASSRRTSADYTDTQYF	TGTGCCAGCAGCCGAAGGACTAGCGCTGATTACACAGATACGCAGTATTTT